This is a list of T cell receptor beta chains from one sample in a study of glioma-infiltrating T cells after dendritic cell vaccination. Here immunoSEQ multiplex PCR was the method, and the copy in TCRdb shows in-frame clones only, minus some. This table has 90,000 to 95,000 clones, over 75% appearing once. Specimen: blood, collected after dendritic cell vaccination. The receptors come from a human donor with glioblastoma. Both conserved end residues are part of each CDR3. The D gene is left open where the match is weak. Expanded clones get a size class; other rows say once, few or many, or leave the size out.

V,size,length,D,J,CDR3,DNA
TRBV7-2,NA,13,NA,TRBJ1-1,CASSLRGFGEAFF,TGTGCCAGCAGCCTCCGGGGGTTCGGTGAAGCTTTCTTT
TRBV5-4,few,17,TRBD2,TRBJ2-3,CASSLGTSGRAGDTQYF,TGTGCCAGCAGCTTGGGGACTAGCGGGAGGGCGGGGGATACGCAGTATTTT
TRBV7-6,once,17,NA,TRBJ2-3,CASSFRPPPEVPDTQYF,TGTGCCAGCAGCTTCCGCCCCCCGCCGGAGGTCCCAGATACGCAGTATTTT
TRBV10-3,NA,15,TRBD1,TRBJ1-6,CAISMDRDNNSPLHF,TGTGCCATCAGTATGGACAGGGACAATAATTCACCCCTCCACTTT
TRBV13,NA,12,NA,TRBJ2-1,CASSSRVNEQFF,TGTGCCAGCAGCTCCAGGGTAAATGAGCAGTTCTTC
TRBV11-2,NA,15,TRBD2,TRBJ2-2,CASSFGGSNTGELFF,TGTGCCAGCAGCTTCGGCGGGAGTAACACCGGGGAGCTGTTTTTT
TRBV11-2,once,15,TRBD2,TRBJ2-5,CASSARRGDQETQYF,TGTGCCAGCAGCGCGAGGCGGGGGGACCAAGAGACCCAGTACTTC
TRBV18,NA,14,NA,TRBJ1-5,CASSPVYEGEPQHF,TGTGCCAGCTCACCCGTGTACGAGGGAGAGCCCCAGCATTTT
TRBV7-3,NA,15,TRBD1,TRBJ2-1,CASSSNRGPYNEQFF,TGTGCCAGCAGCTCTAACAGGGGGCCCTACAATGAGCAGTTCTTC
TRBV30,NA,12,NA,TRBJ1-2,CAWSRRVEGYTF,TGTGCCTGGAGTCGCAGGGTTGAAGGCTACACCTTC
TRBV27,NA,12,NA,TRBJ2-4,CASSSVENIQYF,TGTGCCAGCAGTTCTGTAGAGAACATTCAGTACTTC
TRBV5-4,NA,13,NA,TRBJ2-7,CASSGGTAYEQYF,TGTGCCAGCAGCGGCGGGACAGCCTACGAGCAGTACTTC
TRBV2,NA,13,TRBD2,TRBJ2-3,CASREREGRTQYF,TGTGCCAGCAGGGAGCGGGAGGGCCGTACGCAGTATTTT
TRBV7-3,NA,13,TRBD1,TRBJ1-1,CASSSDRVGQAFF,TGTGCCAGCAGCTCCGACAGGGTAGGACAAGCTTTCTTT
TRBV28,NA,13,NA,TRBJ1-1,CASNRFQNTEAFF,TGTGCCAGCAACCGGTTCCAGAACACTGAAGCTTTCTTT
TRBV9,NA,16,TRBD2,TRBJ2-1,CASSVGLTSGDNEQFF,TGTGCCAGCAGCGTAGGTTTGACTAGCGGGGACAATGAGCAGTTCTTC
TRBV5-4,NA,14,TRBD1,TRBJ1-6,CASSFDRGSSPLHF,TGTGCCAGCAGCTTTGACAGGGGCAGTTCACCCCTCCACTTT
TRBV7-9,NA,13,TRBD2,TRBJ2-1,CASSREGYNEQFF,TGTGCCAGCAGTCGGGAGGGTTACAATGAGCAGTTCTTC
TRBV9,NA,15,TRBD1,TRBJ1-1,CASSARQGSNTEAFF,TGTGCCAGCAGCGCGCGACAGGGGTCGAACACTGAAGCTTTCTTT
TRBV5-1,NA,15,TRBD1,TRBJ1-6,CASSRGGRWDSPLHF,TGCGCCAGCAGCAGAGGGGGCCGGTGGGATTCACCCCTCCACTTT
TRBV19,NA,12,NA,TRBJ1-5,CASTDRNQPQHF,TGTGCCAGTACCGACAGAAATCAGCCCCAGCATTTT
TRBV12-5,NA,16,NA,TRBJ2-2,CASGLVIQKGTGELFF,TGTGCTAGTGGTTTGGTAATACAAAAGGGGACCGGGGAGCTGTTTTTT
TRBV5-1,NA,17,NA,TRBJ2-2,CASSLDPMRGDTGELFF,TGCGCCAGCAGCTTGGACCCAATGAGAGGAGACACCGGGGAGCTGTTTTTT
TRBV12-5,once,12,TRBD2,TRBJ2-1,CASGLGGGSQFF,TGTGCTAGTGGTTTGGGGGGGGGTAGTCAGTTCTTC
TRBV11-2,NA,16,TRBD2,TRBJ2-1,CASSPTSGSGYNEQFF,TGTGCCAGCAGCCCCACTAGCGGGAGTGGCTACAATGAGCAGTTCTTC
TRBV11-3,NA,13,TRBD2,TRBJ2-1,CASSLDPGGSQFF,TGTGCCAGCAGCTTAGATCCGGGGGGTAGTCAGTTCTTC
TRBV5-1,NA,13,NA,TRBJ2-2,CASSLAVSGELFF,TGCGCCAGCAGCTTGGCTGTCTCCGGGGAGCTGTTTTTT
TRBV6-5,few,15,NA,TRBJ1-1,CASSYSYRVNTEAFF,TGTGCCAGCAGTTACTCTTACAGGGTGAACACTGAAGCTTTCTTT
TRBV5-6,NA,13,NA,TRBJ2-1,CASSLGGYNEQFF,TGTGCCAGCAGCTTAGGAGGGTACAATGAGCAGTTCTTC
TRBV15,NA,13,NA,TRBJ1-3,CATSRDRGNTIYF,TGTGCCACCAGCAGGGACAGAGGAAACACCATATATTTT
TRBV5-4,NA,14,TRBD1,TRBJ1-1,CASRGDREYTEAFF,TGTGCCAGCAGGGGGGACAGGGAGTACACTGAAGCTTTCTTT
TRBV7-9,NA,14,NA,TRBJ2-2,CASSRDLNTGELFF,TGTGCCAGCAGCCGAGACTTGAACACCGGGGAGCTGTTTTTT
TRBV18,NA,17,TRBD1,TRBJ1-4,CASSMDRGRATNEKLFF,TGTGCCAGCTCAATGGACAGGGGAAGAGCAACTAATGAAAAACTGTTTTTT
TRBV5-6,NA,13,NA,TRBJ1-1,CASSLGRAPEAFF,TGTGCCAGCAGCTTGGGGCGGGCCCCTGAAGCTTTCTTT
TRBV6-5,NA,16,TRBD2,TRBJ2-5,CASSYSPLAGEVTQYF,TGTGCCAGCAGTTACTCCCCACTAGCGGGAGAGGTGACCCAGTACTTC
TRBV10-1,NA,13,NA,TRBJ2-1,CASSESTVYEQFF,TGCGCCAGCAGTGAGTCGACAGTTTATGAGCAGTTCTTC
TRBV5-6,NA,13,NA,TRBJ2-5,CASSLGAQETQYF,TGTGCCAGCAGCTTGGGGGCTCAAGAGACCCAGTACTTC
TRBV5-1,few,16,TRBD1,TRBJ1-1,CASSLALTGVSTEAFF,TGCGCCAGCAGCTTGGCCCTGACAGGGGTGAGCACTGAAGCTTTCTTT
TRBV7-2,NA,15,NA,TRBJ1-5,CASSLWGGGNQPQHF,TGTGCCAGCAGCTTATGGGGGGGCGGCAATCAGCCCCAGCATTTT
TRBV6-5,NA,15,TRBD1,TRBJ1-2,CASSYSVQGAYGYTF,TGTGCCAGCAGTTACTCGGTGCAGGGGGCCTATGGCTACACCTTC
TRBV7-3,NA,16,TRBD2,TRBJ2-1,CASQTSGRNGYNEQFF,TGTGCCAGCCAAACTAGCGGGAGGAATGGGTACAATGAGCAGTTCTTC
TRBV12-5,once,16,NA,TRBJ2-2,CASALLRQSNTGELFF,TGTGCTAGTGCCCTTTTGAGACAGTCGAACACCGGGGAGCTGTTTTTT
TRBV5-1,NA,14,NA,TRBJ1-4,CASSLEPTNEKLFF,TGCGCCAGCAGCTTGGAGCCGACTAATGAAAAACTGTTTTTT
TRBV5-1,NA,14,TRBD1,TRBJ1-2,CASSFNRGTGGYTF,TGCGCCAGCAGCTTCAACAGGGGGACGGGTGGCTACACCTTC
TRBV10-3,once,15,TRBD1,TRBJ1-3,CAISDGTGGRNTIYF,TGTGCCATCAGTGATGGGACAGGGGGCAGAAACACCATATATTTT
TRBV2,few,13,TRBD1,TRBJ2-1,CASTRQGMDEQFF,TGTGCCAGCACCCGACAGGGTATGGATGAGCAGTTCTTC
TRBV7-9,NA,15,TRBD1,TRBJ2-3,CASSSRGPRGDTQYF,TGTGCCAGCAGCTCCAGGGGGCCGCGGGGCGATACGCAGTATTTT
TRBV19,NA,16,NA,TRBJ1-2,CASSPRPGHSNYGYTF,TGTGCCAGTAGTCCAAGACCGGGACACAGCAACTATGGCTACACCTTC
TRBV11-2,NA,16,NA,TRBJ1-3,CASSLERAGLGNTIYF,TGTGCCAGCAGCTTAGAACGTGCGGGCCTTGGAAACACCATATATTTT
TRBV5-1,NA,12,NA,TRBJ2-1,CASSLGLPPQFF,TGCGCCAGCAGCTTGGGACTTCCCCCTCAGTTCTTC
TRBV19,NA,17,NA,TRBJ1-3,CASSIDRGVSSGNTIYF,TGTGCCAGTAGTATAGATCGAGGCGTGAGCTCTGGAAACACCATATATTTT
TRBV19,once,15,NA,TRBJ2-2,CATNPTQGNAGELFF,TGTGCCACAAACCCGACTCAGGGTAATGCCGGGGAGCTGTTTTTT
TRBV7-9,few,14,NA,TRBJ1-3,CASSLVGGGNTIYF,TGTGCCAGCAGCTTAGTAGGCGGAGGAAACACCATATATTTT
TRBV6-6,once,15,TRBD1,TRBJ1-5,CASSKTGLSNQPQHF,TGTGCCAGCAGTAAGACAGGGCTTAGCAATCAGCCCCAGCATTTT
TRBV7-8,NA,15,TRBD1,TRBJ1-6,CASSFGQGGNSPLHF,TGTGCCAGCAGCTTTGGACAGGGAGGTAATTCACCCCTCCACTTT
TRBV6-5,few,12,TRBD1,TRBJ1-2,CASSDRGPGYTF,TGTGCCAGCTCTGACAGGGGCCCCGGCTACACCTTC
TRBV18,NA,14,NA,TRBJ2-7,CASLKGAESYEQYF,TGTGCCAGCTTGAAAGGGGCCGAATCCTACGAGCAGTACTTC
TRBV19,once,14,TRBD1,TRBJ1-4,CASRPTGVGEKLFF,TGTGCCAGTAGACCGACAGGGGTGGGCGAAAAACTGTTTTTT
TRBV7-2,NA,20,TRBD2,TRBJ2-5,CASSLASLGLAGGRRETQYF,TGTGCCAGCAGCTTAGCATCCCTAGGACTAGCGGGGGGGCGGCGAGAGACCCAGTACTTC
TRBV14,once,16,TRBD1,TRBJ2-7,CASSQGLRTGNYEQYF,TGTGCCAGCAGCCAAGGGTTAAGGACAGGGAACTACGAGCAGTACTTC